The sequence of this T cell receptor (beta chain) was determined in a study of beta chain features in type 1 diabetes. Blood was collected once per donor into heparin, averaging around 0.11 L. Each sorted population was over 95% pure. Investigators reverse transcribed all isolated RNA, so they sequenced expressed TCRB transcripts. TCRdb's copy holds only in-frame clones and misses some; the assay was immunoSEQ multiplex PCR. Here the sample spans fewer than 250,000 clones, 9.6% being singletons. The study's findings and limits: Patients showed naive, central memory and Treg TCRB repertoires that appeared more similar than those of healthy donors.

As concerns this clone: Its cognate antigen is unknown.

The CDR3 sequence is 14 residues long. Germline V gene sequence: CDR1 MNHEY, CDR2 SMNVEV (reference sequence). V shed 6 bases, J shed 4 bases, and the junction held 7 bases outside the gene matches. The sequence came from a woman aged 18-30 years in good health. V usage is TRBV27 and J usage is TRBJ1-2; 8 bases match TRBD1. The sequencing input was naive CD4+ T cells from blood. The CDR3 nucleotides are TGTGCCAGCAGAACCCGGACAGGGACCTATGGCTACACCTTC. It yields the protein CASRTRTGTYGYTF.